Below are 21 T cell receptor beta chains sequenced from a single sample in a study of vaccination effects on CD4 cells after COVID-19. Their antigens are not known. Assay used: immunoSEQ multiplex PCR; TCRdb lists only in-frame clones, some missing. The sample lists fewer than 40,000 clones; almost 85% were seen once. Using viral peptide pools, the ViraFEST assay grew out antigen-specific CD4+ T cells prior to sequencing. Upon completion of 10 to 11 days in culture, CD4+ T cells were isolated. The participants, recipients of two vaccine doses, got either BNT162b2 or mRNA-1273. This sample comprised CD4+ T cells from PBMCs cultured with HCoV-NL63 spike peptides, obtained after COVID-19 vaccination. These receptors all come from a human donor who received a COVID-19 vaccine. Some clones in this sample may be carry-over from other donors' samples.

This chain joins TRBV5-4 and TRBJ2-7; the D gene is possibly TRBD2 (5 bases). The V end was cut by 1 base, the J end by 5 bases, with 13 bases between. CDR3 length equals 14 residues. Germline CDR1 is SGHNT and CDR2 is YYREEE (reference sequence). CDR3 in amino acids: CASSLLFRDHEQYV. CDR3 nucleotides: TGTGCCAGCAGCTTGTTATTTCGGGATCACGAGCAGTACGTC.

This clone came up once. The chain recombines TRBV18 with TRBJ2-3; D is perhaps TRBD2 (7 bases). This CDR3 is 15 amino acids long. V lost 3 bases and J 0 bases, leaving 10 bases between the germline ends. The germline CDR1 and CDR2 sequences are KGHSH and LQKENI. The CDR3 DNA reads TGTGCCAGCTCACCGGCGGGGGCTAGCACAGATACGCAGTATTTT. Encoded protein: CASSPAGASTDTQYF.

This chain uses TRBV3-1 (or the pseudogene TRBV3-2) with TRBJ2-5; possible D gene TRBD1, 5 bases. This CDR3 is 13 amino acids long. V lost 1 base to trimming and J lost 5 bases, with 8 bases between them. CDR1 is LGHDT, CDR2 YNNKEL, per germline (reference sequence). This CDR3 is CASSQVGAETQYF. In nucleotides, the CDR3 is TGTGCCAGCAGCCAAGTAGGGGCGGAGACCCAGTACTTC.

The genes are TRBV20-1 and TRBJ2-5, with 14 positions matching TRBD2. The CDR3 consists of 16 residues. Trimming removed 3 bases from V and 4 bases from J; junction bases left unmatched: 7. In germline, CDR1 is DFQATT, CDR2 SNEGSKA (reference sequence). CDR3 DNA sequence: TGCAGTGCTAGTAGGGGACTAGCGGGGGTAGGAGAGACCCAGTACTTC. Translating gives CSASRGLAGVGETQYF.

This sequence joins TRBV5-6 and TRBJ2-5; D remains unclear. The CDR3 covers 13 residues. In germline, CDR1 is SGHDT, CDR2 YYEEEE. V lost 2 bases, J lost 2 bases, and 7 bases lay in between. In DNA, the CDR3 is TGTGCCAGCAGCTTCCGCAGGCAAGAGACCCAGTACTTC. This sequence encodes CASSFRRQETQYF.

J is TRBJ2-3 and V is TRBV6-5, with 9 nucleotides matching TRBD2. Trimming at V came to 0 bases and at J to 5 bases, leaving 3 bases not matched to a gene. Germline V gives CDR1 MNHEY, CDR2 SVGAGI. The CDR3 loop spans 15 amino acids. The CDR3 here is CASSYSGLAVDTQYF. The CDR3, as DNA: TGTGCCAGCAGTTACTCGGGACTAGCAGTAGATACGCAGTATTTT.

The rearrangement joins TRBV7-2 to TRBJ1-6; a weak D match, TRBD1 (6 bases). The length of the CDR3 is 17 residues. V lost 0 bases, J lost 1 base, and 10 bases lay in between. Germline CDR1 reads SGHTA; CDR2 reads FQGNSA. The CDR3 DNA reads as TGTGCCAGCAGCTTAGCCCAAGGGGGATCCTATAATTCACCCCTCCACTTT. Its protein is CASSLAQGGSYNSPLHF.

The V gene is TRBV19, the J gene TRBJ1-4; D remains unclear. CDR1 and CDR2 (germline): LNHDA, SQIVND (reference sequence). The CDR3 is 16 residues long. The V end was cut by 3 bases, the J end by 0 bases, with 11 bases between. The CDR3 sequence is CASSIWSPATNEKLFF. CDR3 bases: TGTGCCAGTAGTATTTGGTCGCCTGCAACTAATGAAAAACTGTTTTTT.

This chain joins TRBV12-3 or TRBV12-4 and TRBJ1-3; D is unclear. Between the trimmed V and J ends, which lost 3 bases and 0 bases, there was a span of 3 bases. This CDR3 is 13 amino acids long. CDR3 sequence: CASSFPSGNTIYF. Written as DNA, the CDR3 is TGTGCCAGCAGTTTCCCCTCTGGAAACACCATATATTTT.

This clone was seen only a few times. This chain links TRBV29-1 with TRBJ1-3; D not certain. The CDR3 contains 12 residues. Per the germline V gene, CDR1 is SQVTM and CDR2 is ANQGSEA. The V and J ends lost 4 bases and 4 bases respectively, with 8 bases between them. CDR3 DNA: TGCAGCGTTGGGTCTTTCGGAAACACCATATATTTT. Translated, it gives CSVGSFGNTIYF.

CDR3 in amino acids: CATSRAPGDGVEKLFF. The CDR3, as DNA: TGTGCCACCAGCAGAGCCCCCGGGGATGGCGTCGAAAAACTGTTTTTT. The chain has TRBV15 and TRBJ1-4; D call uncertain. In germline, CDR1 is LNHNV, CDR2 YYDKDF (reference sequence). Trimming left V 1 base short and J 8 bases short, with 17 bases between. This CDR3 has 16 residues.

This chain links TRBV6-6 with TRBJ1-6; D gene unclear. Germline V lookup: CDR1 MNHNY, CDR2 SVGAGI (reference sequence). This CDR3 has 14 amino acids. The V end was cut by 4 bases, the J end by 9 bases, with 13 bases between. CDR3 DNA sequence: TGTGCCAGCAGTTTTAGCGACACTCGTTCACCCCTCCACTTT. Protein: CASSFSDTRSPLHF.

The chain couples TRBV7-9 to TRBJ2-2; D tentatively reads TRBD1 or TRBD2 (5 bases each). CDR1 and CDR2 (germline): SEHNR, FQNEAQ (reference sequence). V shed 6 bases and J shed 4 bases, with 9 bases lying between them. The CDR3 loop spans 13 amino acids. The DNA for the CDR3 is TGTGCCAGCAGACGGGGCGGCACCGGGGAGCTGTTTTTT. Residues: CASRRGGTGELFF.

This chain joins TRBV27 and TRBJ2-5, with 7 bases fitting TRBD1. Per the germline V gene, CDR1 is MNHEY and CDR2 is SMNVEV (reference sequence). The V and J ends lost 6 bases and 4 bases, in that order; junction bases with no gene match: 14. This CDR3 has 16 amino acids. Here the CDR3 reads CASRPTGAGGRETQYF. The DNA for the CDR3 is TGTGCCAGCAGACCAACCGGGGCAGGGGGTCGAGAGACCCAGTACTTC.

This chain uses TRBV2 with TRBJ1-5; D is unresolved. The germline V and J ends were trimmed by 6 bases and 3 bases, with 9 bases remaining between them. The CDR3 totals 13 residues. CDR1 and CDR2 (germline): SNHLY, FYNNEI. The CDR3 nucleotides read TGTGCCAGCAGAGACAACTTCAATCAGCCCCAGCATTTT. This translates into CASRDNFNQPQHF.

This clone has only a few counts. This chain links TRBV5-4 with TRBJ1-2; D may be TRBD1 (6 bases). The ends were cut back, 4 bases at V and 4 bases at J, with 11 bases in the middle. CDR1 is SGHNT and CDR2 is YYREEE in the germline V gene (reference sequence). CDR3 length: 13 amino acids. CDR3 region: CASSGDRFYGYTF. For the CDR3, the DNA is TGTGCCAGCAGCGGAGACAGGTTCTATGGCTACACCTTC. The entire variable domain, with the rest obtained from reference TRBV5-4 and TRBJ1-2, is as follows: ETGVTQSPTHLIKTRGQQVTLRCSSQSGHNTVSWYQQALGQGPQFIFQYYREEENGRGNFPPRFSGLQFPNYSSELNVNALELDDSALYLCASSGDRFYGYTFGSGTRLTVV.

The rearrangement links TRBV7-2 to TRBJ2-5; 16 bases agree with TRBD2. The germline V gene encodes CDR1 SGHTA and CDR2 FQGNSA. The CDR3 contains 16 residues. Trimming took 6 bases from V and 4 from J; bases not matched to a gene: 5. The CDR3 protein is CASSSGTSGGGETQYF. CDR3 sequence (DNA): TGTGCCAGCAGTTCCGGGACTAGCGGGGGGGGAGAGACCCAGTACTTC.

This rearrangement joins TRBV7-3 to TRBJ2-2; TRBD2 matches at 9 bases. Germline loops: CDR1 SGHTA, CDR2 FQGTGA. The J segment lost 4 bases and the V segment lost 4 bases, leaving 7 bases of the junction unmatched. CDR3 length equals 16 residues. The CDR3 reads CASSSVRGGGTGELFF. CDR3 DNA: TGTGCCAGCAGCTCCGTCCGCGGGGGGGGCACCGGGGAGCTGTTTTTT.

V is TRBV19 and J is TRBJ1-1; TRBD1 might be the D (5 bases). The CDR3 covers 15 residues. Germline loops: CDR1 LNHDA, CDR2 SQIVND (reference sequence). V lost 5 bases to trimming and J lost 1 base, with 14 bases between them. This CDR3 is CASSLRPDRNTEAFF. CDR3 coding DNA: TGTGCCAGTAGTCTTCGCCCCGACAGGAACACTGAAGCTTTCTTT.

The chain joins TRBV6-1 to TRBJ1-1; no firm D call. The CDR3 sequence is 14 residues long. The V end lost 2 bases, the J end lost 4 bases, and 11 bases lay between the germline ends. The V gene's germline CDR1 is MNHNS and CDR2 SASEGT. The DNA for the CDR3 is TGTGCCAGCAGTGAATATCTCGGGAGCACTGAAGCTTTCTTT. This gives the protein CASSEYLGSTEAFF.

This chain uses TRBV12-5 with TRBJ2-5; D is undetermined. This CDR3 region has 13 residues. Trimming took off 0 bases at V and 5 bases at J, with 7 bases between the two ends. The germline V gene encodes CDR1 LGHNT and CDR2 FRNRAP. CDR3 residues: CASGLVQLETQYF. The CDR3, as DNA: TGTGCTAGTGGTTTGGTACAGCTCGAGACCCAGTACTTC.